This TCR beta chain derives from a study of shared clonotypes between healthy human individuals. Notes on this clone: This specimen includes other DNA sequences encoding the same CDR3.

Assay: immunoSEQ multiplex PCR; the TCRdb copy retains only in-frame clones and omits some. The sample holds about 470,000 clones; around 75% are singletons and the top ten take roughly 13%. The clonotype originates from a woman between 35 and 50 years old in good health. Some clones in this sample may be carry-over from other donors' samples. Sequencing used PBMCs.

This CDR3 is CASSLLPANYEQYF. The CDR3 nucleotides read TGTGCCAGCAGTTTATTGCCAGCCAACTACGAGCAGTACTTC. The chain links TRBV27 to TRBJ2-7; D unresolved. The CDR3 is made up of 14 amino acids. Germline lookup yields CDR1 MNHEY and CDR2 SMNVEV (reference sequence). Trimming took 1 base from V and 3 from J, leaving 10 bases between them.